The T cell receptor (beta chain) described here comes from a study of T cell clonotyping in hematopoietic cell transplantation. Notes on this clone: The antigen is unknown.

Study-wide points: Broader posttransplant TCR repertoire diversity was predicted by graft donor and pretransplant recipient Inverse Simpson Index values. CD4 and CD8 repertoire contributions could not be separated without sorting.

V lost 4 bases and J lost 2, with 12 bases in between. Germline V gene data show CDR1 as MGHDK and CDR2 as SYGVNS. This CDR3 contains 15 residues. Produced via immunoSEQ multiplex PCR; TCRdb's table is partial and in-frame only. This sample has roughly 30,000 clones, with roughly nine tenths found just once. The specimen comprised PBMCs, sampled 100 days after allogeneic stem cell transplant. This sequence was found in a female patient aged 50-59 years who had an allogeneic stem cell transplant from a related donor, so the T cells may come from the graft donor. Some clones in this sample may be carry-over from other donors' samples. The rearrangement uses TRBV25-1 and TRBJ1-5; D gene ambiguous. The CDR3 spells CASSAPGHGNQPQHF. Written as DNA, the CDR3 is TGTGCCAGCAGTGCCCCAGGTCATGGCAATCAGCCCCAGCATTTT.